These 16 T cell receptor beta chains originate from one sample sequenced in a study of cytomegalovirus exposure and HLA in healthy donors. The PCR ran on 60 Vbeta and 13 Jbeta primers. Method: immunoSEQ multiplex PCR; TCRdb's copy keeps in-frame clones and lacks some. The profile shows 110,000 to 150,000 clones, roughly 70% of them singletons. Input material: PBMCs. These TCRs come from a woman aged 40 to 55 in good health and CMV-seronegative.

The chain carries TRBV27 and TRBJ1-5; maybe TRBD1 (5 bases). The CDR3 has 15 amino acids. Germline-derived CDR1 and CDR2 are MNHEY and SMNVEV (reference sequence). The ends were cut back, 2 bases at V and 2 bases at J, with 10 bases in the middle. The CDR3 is CASSLGGVGNQPQHF. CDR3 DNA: TGTGCCAGCAGTTTAGGGGGGGTGGGCAATCAGCCCCAGCATTTT.

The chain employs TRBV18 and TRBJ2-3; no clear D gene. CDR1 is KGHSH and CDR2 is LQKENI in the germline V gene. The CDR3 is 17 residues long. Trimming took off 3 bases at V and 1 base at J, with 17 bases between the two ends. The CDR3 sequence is CASSPAETSVGTDTQYF. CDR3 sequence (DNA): TGTGCCAGCTCACCCGCTGAGACATCCGTCGGCACAGATACGCAGTATTTT.

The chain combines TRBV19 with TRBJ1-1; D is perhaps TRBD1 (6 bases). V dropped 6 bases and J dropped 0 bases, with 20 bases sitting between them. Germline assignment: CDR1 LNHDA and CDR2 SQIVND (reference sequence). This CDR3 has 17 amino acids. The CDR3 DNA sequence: TGTGCCAGTAGCAGAGCCTCACAGGGTTTAGTGAACACTGAAGCTTTCTTT. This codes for CASSRASQGLVNTEAFF.

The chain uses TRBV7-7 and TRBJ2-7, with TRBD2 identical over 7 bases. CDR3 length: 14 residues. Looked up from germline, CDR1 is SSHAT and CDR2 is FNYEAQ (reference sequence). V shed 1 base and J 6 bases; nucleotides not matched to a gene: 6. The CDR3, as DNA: TGTGCCAGCAGCTTAGGAAATGGGGGGGGCGAGCAGTACTTC. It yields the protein CASSLGNGGGEQYF.

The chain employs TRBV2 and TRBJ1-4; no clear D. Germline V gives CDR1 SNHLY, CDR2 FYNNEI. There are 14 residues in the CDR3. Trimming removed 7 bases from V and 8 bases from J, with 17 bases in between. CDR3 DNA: TGTGCCAGCACACCCGAGACAACGGGAGAAAAACTGTTTTTT. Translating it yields CASTPETTGEKLFF. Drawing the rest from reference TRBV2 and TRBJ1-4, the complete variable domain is EPEVTQTPSHQVTQMGQEVILRCVPISNHLYFYWYRQILGQKVEFLVSFYNNEISEKSEIFDDQFSVERPDGSNFTLKIRSTKLEDSAMYFCASTPETTGEKLFFGSGTQLSVL.

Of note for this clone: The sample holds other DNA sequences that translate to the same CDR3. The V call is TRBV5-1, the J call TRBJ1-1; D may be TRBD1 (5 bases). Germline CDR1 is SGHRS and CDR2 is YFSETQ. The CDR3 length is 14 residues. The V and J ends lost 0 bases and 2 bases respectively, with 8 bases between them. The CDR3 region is CASSLGQSNTEAFF. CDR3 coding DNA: TGCGCCAGCAGCTTGGGACAGTCTAACACTGAAGCTTTCTTT.

In DNA, the CDR3 is TGTGCCAGTAGTATAGACCGGGACAGGGCCTACGAGCAGTACTTC. It encodes CASSIDRDRAYEQYF. The V call is TRBV19, the J call TRBJ2-7; TRBD1 agrees at 9 bases. The CDR3 covers 15 residues. The trim removed 0 bases at V and 2 bases at J, leaving 2 bases unmatched. Germline CDR1 is LNHDA and CDR2 is SQIVND (reference sequence).

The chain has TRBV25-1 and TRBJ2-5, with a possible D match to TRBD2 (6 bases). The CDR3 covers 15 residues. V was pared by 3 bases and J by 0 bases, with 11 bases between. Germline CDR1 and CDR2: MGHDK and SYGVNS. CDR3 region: CASSDPGDYQETQYF. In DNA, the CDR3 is TGTGCCAGCAGTGATCCCGGGGACTACCAAGAGACCCAGTACTTC. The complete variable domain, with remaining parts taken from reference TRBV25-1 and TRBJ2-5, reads EADIYQTPRYLVIGTGKKITLECSQTMGHDKMYWYQQDPGMELHLIHYSYGVNSTEKGDLSSESTVSRIRTEHFPLTLESARPSHTSQYLCASSDPGDYQETQYFGPGTRLLVL.

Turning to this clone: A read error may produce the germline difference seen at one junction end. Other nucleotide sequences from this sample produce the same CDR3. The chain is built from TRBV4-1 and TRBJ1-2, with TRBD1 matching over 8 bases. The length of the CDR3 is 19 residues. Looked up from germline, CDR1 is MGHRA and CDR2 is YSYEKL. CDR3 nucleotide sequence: TGCGCCAGCAGCCAAGAATGGTCCCGGACAGGGCCACAAAACTATGGCTACACCTTT. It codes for CASSQEWSRTGPQNYGYTF.

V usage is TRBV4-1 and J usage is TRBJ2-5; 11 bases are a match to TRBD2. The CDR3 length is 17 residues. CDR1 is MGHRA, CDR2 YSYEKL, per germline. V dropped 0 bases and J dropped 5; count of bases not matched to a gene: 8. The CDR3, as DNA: TGCGCCAGCAGCCAAGATTGGCCTAGCGGGGGGAGGGAGACCCAGTACTTC. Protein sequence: CASSQDWPSGGRETQYF.

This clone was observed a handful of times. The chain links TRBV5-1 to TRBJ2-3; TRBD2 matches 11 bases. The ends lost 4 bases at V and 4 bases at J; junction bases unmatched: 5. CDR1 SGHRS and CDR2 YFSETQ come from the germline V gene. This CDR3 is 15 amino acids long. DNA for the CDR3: TGCGCCAGCAGCCCGGAACTAGCGGGAGCAGATACGCAGTATTTT. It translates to CASSPELAGADTQYF.

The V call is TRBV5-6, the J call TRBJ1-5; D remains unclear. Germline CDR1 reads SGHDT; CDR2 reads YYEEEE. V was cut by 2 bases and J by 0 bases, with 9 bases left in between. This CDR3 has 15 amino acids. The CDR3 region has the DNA TGTGCCAGCAGCTTCCGGTCCGGTAGCAATCAGCCCCAGCATTTT. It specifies CASSFRSGSNQPQHF.

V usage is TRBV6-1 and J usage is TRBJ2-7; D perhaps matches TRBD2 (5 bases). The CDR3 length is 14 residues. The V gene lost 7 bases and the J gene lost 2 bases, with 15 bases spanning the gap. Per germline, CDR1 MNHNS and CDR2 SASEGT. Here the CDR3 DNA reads TGTGCCAGCATTGAGCCGGGATTCCCCTACGAGCAGTACTTC. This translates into CASIEPGFPYEQYF.

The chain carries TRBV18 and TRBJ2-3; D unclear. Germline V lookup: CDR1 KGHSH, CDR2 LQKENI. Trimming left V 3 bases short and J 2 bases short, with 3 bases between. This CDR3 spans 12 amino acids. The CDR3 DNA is TGTGCCAGCTCACCCCACACAGATACGCAGTATTTT. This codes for CASSPHTDTQYF.

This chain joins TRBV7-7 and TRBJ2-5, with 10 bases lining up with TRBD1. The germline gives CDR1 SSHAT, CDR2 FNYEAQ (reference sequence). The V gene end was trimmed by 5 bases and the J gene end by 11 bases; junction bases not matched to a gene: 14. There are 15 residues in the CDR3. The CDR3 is CASSPSSGTGVEQYF. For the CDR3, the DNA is TGTGCCAGCAGCCCCTCATCAGGGACAGGGGTTGAGCAGTACTTC.

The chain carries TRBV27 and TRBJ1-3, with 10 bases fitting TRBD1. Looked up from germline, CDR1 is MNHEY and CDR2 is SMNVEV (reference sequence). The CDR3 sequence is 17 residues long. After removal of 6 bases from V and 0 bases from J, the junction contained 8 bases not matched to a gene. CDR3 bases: TGTGCCAGCAGCCCCGGGACAGGGGTCCACTCTGGAAACACCATATATTTT. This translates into CASSPGTGVHSGNTIYF.